This TCR beta chain was profiled in a study of a mutant IDH1 vaccine in newly diagnosed glioma (dated by TCRdb to about 2021). Notes on the research overall: Vaccination began 4-6 weeks after radiotherapy alone, or alongside temozolomide cycles in the chemotherapy-containing groups. Six visits were used for peripheral blood collection: V03 (baseline), V05, V07, V10, V12 and V13. The week-35 safety follow-up took place at visit V12, and the week-47 end of study took place at visit V13. The roughly 32 treated patients were about 60% male and about 38% female, with a mean age of around 40 years. Prior to enrollment, standard therapy consisting of radiotherapy alone, temozolomide alone, or radiochemotherapy with temozolomide had been administered to patients, with the combination being received by most patients. For exploratory analyses, longitudinal TCRB deep sequencing was carried out in 25 treated patients wherever samples were available. The investigation overall reported the following: PBMC samples for TCRB deep sequencing were selected based on availability. Pseudoprogression seemed to be unrelated to changes in the top peripheral T cell clonotypes found by TCRB sequencing. The authors stated that sample limitations prevented analyses of patient blood samples from being reproduced. Immune responses induced by the vaccine were seen in 90% to 95% of patients across multiple MHC alleles.

According to the study, the label for this sample's time point signals: week 47, end of study. Every vaccine dose consisted of 300 ug of a 20-mer mutant IDH1 peptide in Montanide, administered subcutaneously together with topical imiquimod. Patients were given eight vaccinations, in weeks 1, 3, 5, 7, 11, 15, 19 and 23, which matched visits V03 through V10. Newly diagnosed WHO grade 3 or 4 IDH1-mutant astrocytomas showing loss of nuclear ATRX were present in the donors. The samples were drawn from NOA16, a multicentre, single-arm, open-label phase I trial in Germany that tested a mutant IDH1 peptide vaccine in humans for the first time. Genomic DNA for TCRB sequencing was extracted from EDTA blood using the DNeasy Blood and Tissue Kit. Libraries were constructed by the immunoSEQ multiplex PCR assay. Following the manufacturer's protocol, the hsTCRB Kit was used to amplify rearranged TCR beta chain sequences. An Illumina MiSeq was used to sequence the TCRB libraries. The source study handled its data this way. The proprietary platform of the kit vendor was used for demultiplexing, trimming and gene mapping. TCRdb retrieved this table from immuneACCESS and kept in-frame rearrangements only. Not all clones are present; in checked studies, unresolved V genes account for under half, and no reason is known for the remainder. Clone size and V and J calls were adopted from that table, with D and trimming inferred from the DNA. Recorded for this sample are tens of thousands of clones; roughly 87% of them occurred a single time. The ten largest clonotypes hold 3.8% of the sample.

Concerning this clone: This clone's antigen is unknown. Base qualities are not provided; no much larger clone lies one nucleotide away.

CDR1 is given as ENHRY and CDR2 as SYGVKD, both from the germline V gene. Counted from cysteine to phenylalanine, this CDR3 has 16 amino acids. CDR3 DNA is the only sequence kept; it has 48 bases, read in frame from the first base. The germline V end is reduced by 6 bases and the J end by 2 bases; junction bases left unmatched: 9. The sample was PBMCs, taken from a glioma patient whose treatment included an IDH1 peptide vaccine. The chain is made from TRBV10-3 and TRBJ2-3; 9 bases in the junction line up with TRBD2. This receptor was taken from a young man with glioma. The DNA is as follows: TGTGCCATCAGGGGCGCTAGCGGGACTTACACAGATACGCAGTATTTT. Translated, this is CAIRGASGTYTDTQYF.